This is a list of T cell receptor beta chains from one sample in a study of T cells in Graves' hyperthyroidism and ophthalmopathy. Via MiXCR, TCRdb re-called the multiplex PCR reads, giving one row per CDR3 protein. The data show 300,000 to 450,000 distinct CDR3 sequences, 15% seen once. The sample consisted of blood. The receptors come from a woman in her 30s with Graves' hyperthyroidism. Both conserved end residues are part of each CDR3. A D gene is named only where the DNA matches it firmly. Clone size appears in some rows only: once, few, many, or a class for an expanded clone.

TRBJ2-2 | TRBD2 | TRBV20-1 | . | 13 | TGCAGTGCTATGGCGGGAGTCACCGGGGAGCTGTTTTTT | CSAMAGVTGELFF
TRBJ2-7 | . | TRBV12-3/TRBV12-4 | . | 16 | TGTGCCAGCAGCTACTCATTAGGCGGGCTCCCCTACGAGCAGTACTTC | CASSYSLGGLPYEQYF
TRBJ2-6 | . | TRBV2 | many | 14 | TGTGCCAGCAGTGTATTCTCTGGGGCCAACGTCCTGACTTTC | CASSVFSGANVLTF
TRBJ2-7 | TRBD2 | TRBV11-2 | . | 19 | TGTGCCAGCAGCTTACGGGGGGGGGGAGGACTAGCGGGAGCGCACGAGCAGTACTTC | CASSLRGGGGLAGAHEQYF
TRBJ2-6 | . | TRBV29-1 | . | 13 | TGCAGCGTTGAGACAGACGGGGCCAACGTCCTGACTTTC | CSVETDGANVLTF
TRBJ2-1 | . | TRBV12-3/TRBV12-4 | . | 13 | TGTGCCAGCAGTTTAGGACAGATTAATGAGCAGTTCTTC | CASSLGQINEQFF
TRBJ2-4 | . | TRBV28 | . | 19 | TGTGCCAGCAGTTTTGATGCCCGGATGGTGGGGGTAGCCAAAAACATTCAGTACTTC | CASSFDARMVGVAKNIQYF
TRBJ2-1 | TRBD2 | TRBV7-9 | few | 15 | TGTGCCAGCAGCTACCCCGGGACTAGCCTCGATGAGCAGTTCTTC | CASSYPGTSLDEQFF
TRBJ2-3 | TRBD1 | TRBV18 | . | 16 | TGTGCCAGCTCCCCCCGCGACAGGGTGAGCACAGATACGCAGTATTTT | CASSPRDRVSTDTQYF
TRBJ2-1 | . | TRBV7-7 | . | 15 | TGTGCCAGCAGCTCACACCCGGGACCGAACAATGAGCAGTTCTTC | CASSSHPGPNNEQFF
TRBJ1-4 | TRBD1 | TRBV4-1 | . | 16 | TGCGCCAGCAGCCAAGGGACAGGGGCAGCTAATGAAAAACTGTTTTTT | CASSQGTGAANEKLFF
TRBJ2-7 | TRBD2 | TRBV3-1 | . | 20 | TGTGCCAGCAGCCACCTCATTCCGAGGACTAGCGGGACCCCTTCCTACGAGCAGTACTTC | CASSHLIPRTSGTPSYEQYF
TRBJ1-3 | . | TRBV28 | many | 14 | TGTGCCAGTATTCGAGTTCAAGGTGGAAACACCATATATTTT | CASIRVQGGNTIYF
TRBJ2-6 | . | TRBV30 | few | 15 | TGTGCCTGGAGTCCAGTCACTCTTGGGGCCAACGTCCTGACTTTC | CAWSPVTLGANVLTF
TRBJ2-3 | . | TRBV15 | many | 15 | TGTGCCACCAGCAGAGAGGGGGGACCCACAGATACGCAGTATTTT | CATSREGGPTDTQYF
TRBJ1-6 | . | TRBV9 | . | 16 | TGTGCCAGCAGCGTAGATCCGGGTGGCGGGTTGTCACCCCTCCACTTT | CASSVDPGGGLSPLHF
TRBJ1-5 | . | TRBV27 | . | 16 | TGTGCCAGCAGCCCCGGGTCTAAAGTGGGCAATCAGCCCCAGCATTTT | CASSPGSKVGNQPQHF
TRBJ2-1 | . | TRBV5-1 | . | 19 | TGTGCCAGCAGCGCCGGCACGAGGGGATCTTATCCTTTAAACAATGAGCAGTTCTTC | CASSAGTRGSYPLNNEQFF
TRBJ1-2 | TRBD1 | TRBV5-1 | few | 15 | TGCGCCAGCAGACCCGGGACAGGGGGCGATTATGGCTACACCTTC | CASRPGTGGDYGYTF
TRBJ2-1 | TRBD2 | TRBV27 | many | 14 | TGTGCCAGCGGAGGGCGGGAGGGCCGCAATGAGCAGTTCTTC | CASGGREGRNEQFF
TRBJ2-2 | TRBD1 | TRBV11-2 | many | 13 | TGTGCCAGCAGCGAGACAGGGGAAGGGGAGCTGTTTTTT | CASSETGEGELFF
TRBJ1-4 | . | TRBV6-1 | . | 15 | TGTGCCAGCAGTTCATCCACAGGGATGGTGGAAAAACTGTTTTTT | CASSSSTGMVEKLFF
TRBJ2-7 | . | TRBV10-3 | . | 13 | TGTGCCATCACGGCAGTATCCTACAATGAGCAGTACTTC | CAITAVSYNEQYF
TRBJ2-3 | TRBD2 | TRBV6-1 | . | 15 | TGTGCCAGCAGCCAGCGGGAGAGCAGCACAGATACGCAGTATTTT | CASSQRESSTDTQYF
TRBJ2-1 | . | TRBV20-1 | many | 14 | TGCAGTGCTAGAGATAGGCCTAGCTACAATGAGCAGTTCTTC | CSARDRPSYNEQFF
TRBJ1-2 | TRBD1 | TRBV28 | many | 16 | TGTGCCAGCAGTTTAACCCTCGGGACAGGGGAGAATGGCTACACCTTC | CASSLTLGTGENGYTF
TRBJ2-3 | TRBD2 | TRBV5-1 | . | 15 | TGCGCCAGCAGCTTGGGGACTAGCAGATCAGATACGCAGTATTTT | CASSLGTSRSDTQYF
TRBJ2-1 | TRBD2 | TRBV6-2/TRBV6-3 | few | 15 | TGTGCCAGCCTTCCCCGGACTAGTCATTACAATGAGCAGTTCTTC | CASLPRTSHYNEQFF
TRBJ2-7 | TRBD2 | TRBV5-1 | few | 13 | TGCGCCAGCAGGTATAGCGGGACGGCCGAGCAGTACTTC | CASRYSGTAEQYF
TRBJ2-5 | . | TRBV2 | many | 14 | TGTGCCAGCAGTTACTCCGCGGGGTCGGAGACCCAGTACTTC | CASSYSAGSETQYF
TRBJ1-1 | . | TRBV29-1 | many | 13 | TGCAGCGTTTATCGGGGAAGAGGAACTGAAGCTTTCTTT | CSVYRGRGTEAFF
TRBJ1-1 | . | TRBV18 | . | 13 | TGTGCCAGCTCACTAGCAACCAGGGCTGAAGCTTTCTTT | CASSLATRAEAFF
TRBJ1-1 | . | TRBV4-1 | . | 19 | TGCGCCAGCAGCCACAAGAACGGAAAGACCATTACAATGAACACTGAAGCTTTCTTT | CASSHKNGKTITMNTEAFF
TRBJ1-2 | . | TRBV28 | many | 14 | TGTGCCAGCAGTTTAGGACAGAAGTTCTATGGCTACACCTTC | CASSLGQKFYGYTF
TRBJ2-7 | . | TRBV27 | . | 14 | TGTGCCAGCAGTTTAAGGTGGCAGTCCTACGAGCAGTACTTC | CASSLRWQSYEQYF
TRBJ2-7 | . | TRBV5-6 | few | 14 | TGTGCCAGCAGCTTCCGGGGTGTGGTCTCCGAGCAGTACTTC | CASSFRGVVSEQYF
TRBJ2-1 | . | TRBV9 | once | 16 | TGTGCCAGTAGCGTAGGTATGTACATGGGGAGCGATGAGCAGTTCTTC | CASSVGMYMGSDEQFF
TRBJ1-2 | . | TRBV29-1 | . | 14 | TGCAGCGCACCACTCGGGGGGTGGGGATATGGCTACACCTTC | CSAPLGGWGYGYTF
TRBJ1-1 | . | TRBV25-1 | few | 15 | TGTGCCAGCAGTGAAACTGGGACATCTAACACTGAAGCTTTCTTT | CASSETGTSNTEAFF
TRBJ1-5 | TRBD1 | TRBV20-1 | . | 14 | TGCAGTGCCGCCGGGACAGATCGACGTCAGCCCCAGCATTTT | CSAAGTDRRQPQHF
TRBJ2-7 | TRBD1 | TRBV2 | many | 14 | TGTGCCAGCAGTAACGGACAGGCCTCCTACGAGCAGTACTTC | CASSNGQASYEQYF
TRBJ2-5 | TRBD1 | TRBV6-2/TRBV6-3 | many | 15 | TGTGCCACAGGGGGTCACGAACAAGGAATAGAGACCCAGTACTTC | CATGGHEQGIETQYF
TRBJ1-5 | TRBD1 | TRBV2 | few | 15 | TGTGCCAGCATAGAGGGGGCGATTGGCAATCAGCCCCAGCATTTT | CASIEGAIGNQPQHF
TRBJ1-2 | . | TRBV7-3 | few | 13 | TGTGCCAGCAGTTTTACCCAGGCCTATGGCTACACCTTC | CASSFTQAYGYTF
TRBJ2-7 | . | TRBV20-1 | many | 14 | TGCAGTGCTAGAGTTTCCCCTCCCCCCTACGAGCAGTACTTC | CSARVSPPPYEQYF
TRBJ1-6 | . | TRBV6-1 | . | 15 | TGTGCCAGCAGTGACGGGGACACGGCAACTTCACCCCTCCACTTT | CASSDGDTATSPLHF
TRBJ2-7 | TRBD1 | TRBV10-3 | many | 14 | TGTGCCATCAGTGGTTCAGGGGGCACCGACGAGCAGTACTTC | CAISGSGGTDEQYF
TRBJ1-2 | . | TRBV28 | many | 14 | TGTGCCAGCAGTTTATCCTCTGGGAACTATGGCTACACCTTC | CASSLSSGNYGYTF
TRBJ2-3 | . | TRBV10-2 | once | 14 | TGCGCCAGCAGTGAGCAACTCGCTTTGGATACGCAGTATTTT | CASSEQLALDTQYF
TRBJ2-1 | TRBD2 | TRBV3-1 | . | 17 | TGTGCCAGCAGCGGACTAGCGGGAGGAAACGCGGGCAATGAGCAGTTCTTC | CASSGLAGGNAGNEQFF
TRBJ2-1 | . | TRBV3-1 | many | 11 | TGTGCCAGCAGCCAAGGGGATGAGCAGTTCTTC | CASSQGDEQFF
TRBJ2-1 | TRBD2 | TRBV27 | few | 14 | TGTGCCAGCGCTACTAGCGGGACCTACAATGAGCAGTCCTTC | CASATSGTYNEQSF
TRBJ1-6 | . | TRBV7-9 | . | 14 | TGTGCCAGCACCGGGGGGGGACAATCTCCACCCCTCCACTTT | CASTGGGQSPPLHF